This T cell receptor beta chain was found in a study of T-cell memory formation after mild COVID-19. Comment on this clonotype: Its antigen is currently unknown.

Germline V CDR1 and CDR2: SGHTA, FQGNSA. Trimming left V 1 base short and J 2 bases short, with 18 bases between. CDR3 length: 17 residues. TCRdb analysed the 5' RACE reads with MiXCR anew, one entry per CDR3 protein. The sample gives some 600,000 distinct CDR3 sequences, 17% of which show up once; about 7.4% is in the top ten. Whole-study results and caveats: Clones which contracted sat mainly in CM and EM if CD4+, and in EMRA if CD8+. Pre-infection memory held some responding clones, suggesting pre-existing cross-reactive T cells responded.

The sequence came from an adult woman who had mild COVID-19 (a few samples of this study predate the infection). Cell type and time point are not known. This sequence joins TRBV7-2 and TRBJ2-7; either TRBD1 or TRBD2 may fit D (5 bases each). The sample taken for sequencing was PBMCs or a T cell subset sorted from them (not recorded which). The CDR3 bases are TGTGCCAGCAGCTTAGGTCATTCGGGGACCCTTACCTACGAGCAGTACTTC. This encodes CASSLGHSGTLTYEQYF.